This record covers a single TCR beta chain. This entry comes from a study of CD8+ T cells in alopecia areata. There are 15 residues in the CDR3. V shed 6 bases and J shed 4 bases, with 15 bases lying between them. The germline V gene has CDR1 MNHEY and CDR2 SMNVEV (reference sequence). RNA was extracted and reverse transcribed into cDNA as the sequencing template. TCRdb keeps only in-frame clones here, not all; method: immunoSEQ multiplex PCR. The sample consists of 65,000 to 100,000 clones, around 54% of them appearing once. The TCR originated in a human donor with alopecia areata. The gene calls are TRBV27 and TRBJ2-2; possibly TRBD1 or TRBD2 for D (5 bases each). Sequencing input: NKG2D-high CD8+ T cells sorted from blood. CDR3 in amino acids: CASSPRPGRTGELFF. CDR3 nucleotides: TGTGCCAGCAGCCCCAGACCGGGACGCACCGGGGAGCTGTTTTTT.